This entry features one T cell receptor (beta chain) sequence. The source of the sample is a study of cytomegalovirus exposure and HLA in healthy donors. Data came from immunoSEQ multiplex PCR; TCRdb stores just in-frame clones and leaves some out. Of some 250,000 clones in the sample, around 87% were seen once. The ends were cut back, 5 bases at V and 2 bases at J, with 13 bases in the middle. Germline lookup yields CDR1 SGHTA and CDR2 FQGNSA. This CDR3 has 15 residues. The V call is TRBV7-2, the J call TRBJ2-1, with D perhaps matching TRBD1 (6 bases). The sample was PBMCs. The TCR comes from a woman between 18 and 29 years old in good health and CMV-seronegative. The CDR3 region is CASSLQTGAYNEQFF. Written as DNA, the CDR3 is TGTGCCAGCAGCCTCCAGACAGGAGCCTACAATGAGCAGTTCTTC.